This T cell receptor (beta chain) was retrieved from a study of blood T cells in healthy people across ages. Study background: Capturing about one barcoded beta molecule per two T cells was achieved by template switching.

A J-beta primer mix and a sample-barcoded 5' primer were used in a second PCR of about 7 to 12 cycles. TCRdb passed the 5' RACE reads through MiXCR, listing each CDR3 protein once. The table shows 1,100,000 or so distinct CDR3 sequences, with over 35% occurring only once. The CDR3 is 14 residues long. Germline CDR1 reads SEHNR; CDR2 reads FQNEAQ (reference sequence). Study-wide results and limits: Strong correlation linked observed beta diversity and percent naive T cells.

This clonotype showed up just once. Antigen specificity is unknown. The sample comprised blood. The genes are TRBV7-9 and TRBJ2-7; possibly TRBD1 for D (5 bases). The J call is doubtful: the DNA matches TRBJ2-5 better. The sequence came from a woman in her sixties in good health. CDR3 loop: CASSLGTIMETQYF. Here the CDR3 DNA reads TGTGCCAGCAGCTTAGGGACAATCATGGAGACCCAGTACTTC.